This T cell receptor (beta chain) was identified in a study of cytomegalovirus exposure and HLA in healthy donors. Germline V gene sequence: CDR1 SGHKS, CDR2 YYEKEE (reference sequence). The V gene end was trimmed by 5 bases and the J gene end by 5 bases; junction bases not matched to a gene: 2. This CDR3 is 13 amino acids long. Broader study findings: Rare TCR sequences predominated, though certain public TCRs were found in many donors. In the 95 to 150 validation repertoires, a later analysis found that first-cohort TCR clusters tended to co-occur.

Here immunoSEQ multiplex PCR was the method, and the copy in TCRdb shows in-frame clones only, minus some. This sample has tens of thousands of clones; roughly 94% occur once, and the top ten carry approximately 1.3%. This clone was counted a single time. Its matching antigen is unknown. Sequenced input: PBMCs. The sequence derives from a man aged 18 to 29 in good health and CMV-seropositive. This rearrangement joins TRBV5-5 to TRBJ1-5; TRBD1 agrees at 9 bases. CDR3 loop: CASSRTGDQPQHF. CDR3 DNA sequence: TGTGCCAGCAGTCGGACAGGGGATCAGCCCCAGCATTTT. Together with reference TRBV5-5 and TRBJ1-5, the CDR3 gives the full variable domain: DAGVTQSPTHLIKTRGQQVTLRCSPISGHKSVSWYQQVLGQGPQFIFQYYEKEERGRGNFPDRFSARQFPNYSSELNVNALLLGDSALYLCASSRTGDQPQHFGDGTRLSIL.